A single sample gave rise to the 30 T cell receptor beta chains below, sequenced in a study of blood T cell repertoires in COVID-19. Some clones are missing from TCRdb's copy, which holds only in-frame ones; the method was immunoSEQ multiplex PCR. This table has 110,000 or so clones, roughly 84% appearing once. The specimen sequenced was peripheral blood. These receptor sequences come from a woman in her seventies who had recovered from COVID-19.

The chain employs TRBV11-2 and TRBJ2-5; possibly TRBD1 for D (6 bases). The CDR3 loop spans 13 amino acids. Trimming removed 3 bases at V and 7 bases at J, with 12 bases between. Germline CDR1 and CDR2: SGHAT and FQNNGV. Here the CDR3 reads CASSLGAQATQYF. Written as DNA, the CDR3 is TGTGCCAGCAGCTTGGGGGCGCAGGCGACCCAGTACTTC.

This clone was seen only once. The rearrangement uses TRBV4-2 and TRBJ2-5; TRBD2 agrees at 7 bases. The CDR3 runs to 12 residues. Losses at the gene ends were 3 bases for V and 7 bases for J; bases not matched to a gene: 2. Germline V CDR1 and CDR2: LGHNA, YNFKEQ. CDR3 nucleotides: TGTGCCAGCAGCCAGGGGGAGGGGACCCAGTACTTC. Translating gives CASSQGEGTQYF.

Here the CDR3 reads CASHLAGGAMNTEAFF. The CDR3 DNA follows: TGTGCCAGCCATCTTGCAGGGGGCGCGATGAACACTGAAGCTTTCTTT. This chain joins TRBV18 and TRBJ1-1; 8 positions match TRBD1. The CDR3 spans 16 residues. V lost 8 bases and J lost 0; bases outside the gene matches: 11. Per germline, CDR1 KGHSH and CDR2 LQKENI.

This clone has only one observation. The chain has TRBV28 and TRBJ2-7; D may be TRBD1 (8 bases). Germline V gene data show CDR1 as MDHEN and CDR2 as SYDVKM. The V end was cut by 11 bases, the J end by 6 bases, with 29 bases between. This CDR3 is built from 16 residues. The CDR3 reads CAAGGPRDRGYGEQYF. CDR3 nucleotides: TGTGCCGCCGGGGGGCCAAGAGACAGGGGTTACGGCGAGCAGTACTTC.

This clone appeared once. The chain couples TRBV30 to TRBJ1-2; maybe TRBD1 (6 bases). V lost 5 bases and J lost 7, with 17 bases in between. CDR1 is GTSNPN, CDR2 SVGIG, per germline (reference sequence). CDR3 length: 13 residues. The CDR3 bases are TGTGCCTGGGGAGGACAGTCTATAATTGGCTACACCTTC. Amino acids: CAWGGQSIIGYTF.

This chain uses TRBV5-4 with TRBJ2-3, with 7 positions matching TRBD1. Germline-derived CDR1 and CDR2 are SGHNT and YYREEE (reference sequence). J was trimmed by 6 bases and V by 4 bases; bases with no gene match: 11. The CDR3 consists of 15 residues. The CDR3 loop is CASSPGTAMLDTQYF. In DNA form, the CDR3 reads TGTGCCAGCAGCCCCGGGACAGCTATGCTCGATACGCAGTATTTT.

The gene calls are TRBV28 and TRBJ2-7, with TRBD1 matching over 7 bases. From germline, CDR1 is MDHEN and CDR2 SYDVKM. This CDR3 has 13 amino acids. Unmatched junction bases numbered 1, after V lost 4 bases and J lost 1 base. This CDR3 is CASSSGQSYEQYF. As DNA, the CDR3 is TGTGCCAGCAGTTCGGGACAGTCCTACGAGCAGTACTTC.

The rearrangement links TRBV3-1 (or the pseudogene TRBV3-2) to TRBJ2-7; 7 bases line up with TRBD2. V dropped 4 bases and J dropped 4; count of bases not matched to a gene: 7. This CDR3 has 14 residues. Germline V gene data show CDR1 as LGHDT and CDR2 as YNNKEL (reference sequence). The CDR3 sequence is CASSPGLAEYEQYF. The CDR3 bases are TGTGCCAGCAGCCCTGGGCTAGCGGAGTACGAGCAGTACTTC.

J is TRBJ2-1 and V is TRBV19; 9 nucleotides match TRBD2. The germline gives CDR1 LNHDA, CDR2 SQIVND (reference sequence). The ends lost 0 bases at V and 9 bases at J; junction bases unmatched: 3. The CDR3 covers 14 residues. The CDR3 spells CASSIDLSGSEQFF. DNA of the CDR3: TGTGCCAGTAGTATAGACCTTAGCGGGAGTGAGCAGTTCTTC.

This clone was detected only a few times. This chain uses TRBV7-2 with TRBJ2-3; 7 bases are a match to TRBD2. CDR3 size: 16 residues. The germline V gene has CDR1 SGHTA and CDR2 FQGNSA. V shed 1 base, J shed 7 bases, and the junction held 11 bases outside the gene matches. The CDR3: CASSLGATHGGNTQYF. The CDR3, as DNA: TGTGCCAGCAGCTTAGGGGCTACCCACGGGGGGAATACGCAGTATTTT. Variable domain in full (rest from reference TRBV7-2 and TRBJ2-3): GAGVSQSPSNKVTEKGKDVELRCDPISGHTALYWYRQSLGQGLEFLIYFQGNSAPDKSGLPSDRFSAERTGGSVSTLTIQRTQQEDSAVYLCASSLGATHGGNTQYFGPGTRLTVL.

V gene TRBV2 combines with J gene TRBJ2-7, with D perhaps matching TRBD2 (5 bases). Trimming took 7 bases from V and 2 from J, leaving 12 bases between them. Germline V gene data show CDR1 as SNHLY and CDR2 as FYNNEI. This CDR3 comprises 13 residues. The CDR3 is CASKIGLAYEQYF. For the CDR3, the DNA is TGTGCCAGCAAGATAGGACTTGCCTACGAGCAGTACTTC.

This chain connects TRBV15 to TRBJ2-3; D may be TRBD2 (6 bases). Germline assignment: CDR1 LNHNV and CDR2 YYDKDF (reference sequence). This CDR3 has 16 residues. Trimming removed 1 base at V and 0 bases at J, with 11 bases between. The chain's CDR3 is CATSRGLAASTDTQYF. The CDR3 DNA follows: TGTGCCACCAGCAGAGGGTTAGCGGCTAGCACAGATACGCAGTATTTT.

The chain has TRBV5-1 and TRBJ1-1, with D unresolved. CDR1 and CDR2 from the germline V gene are SGHRS and YFSETQ. This CDR3 has 14 residues. Trimming took off 0 bases at V and 6 bases at J, with 12 bases between the two ends. The CDR3 DNA is TGCGCCAGCAGCTTGGGTGCAGGTAAGGCTGAAGCTTTCTTT. Amino acid sequence: CASSLGAGKAEAFF.

This clone appeared once. The rearrangement joins TRBV3-1 (or the pseudogene TRBV3-2) to TRBJ1-2; 8 nucleotides match TRBD1. Germline trimming cut 3 bases from V and 3 bases from J; bases unmatched to any gene: 6. This CDR3 spans 15 amino acids. CDR1 is LGHDT, CDR2 YNNKEL, per germline (reference sequence). CDR3 nucleotide sequence: TGTGCCAGCAGCCAGGGGACAGGAGGATACTATGGCTACACCTTC. As protein: CASSQGTGGYYGYTF.

This clone has only one observation. The gene calls are TRBV7-9 and TRBJ1-5; D unresolved. This CDR3 is built from 14 residues. CDR1 and CDR2 from the germline V gene are SEHNR and FQNEAQ (reference sequence). Trimming removed 3 bases at V and 6 bases at J, with 12 bases between. CDR3 bases: TGTGCCAGCAGCTTGCCTGGGAGTATTCAGCCCCAGCATTTT. Its protein product is CASSLPGSIQPQHF.

The genes are TRBV30 and TRBJ2-7; the match to TRBD1 covers 8 bases. The CDR3 sequence is 14 residues long. Germline loops: CDR1 GTSNPN, CDR2 SVGIG (reference sequence). The V gene end was trimmed by 3 bases and the J gene end by 5 bases; junction bases not matched to a gene: 9. In nucleotides, the CDR3 is TGTGCCTGGAGCCCAGGACAGGGATTAGACGAGCAGTACTTC. Protein product: CAWSPGQGLDEQYF.

This chain uses TRBV29-1 with TRBJ1-1, with D uncertain. The CDR3 extends over 11 amino acids. CDR1 SQVTM and CDR2 ANQGSEA come from the germline V gene. The CDR3 sequence is CRHPSNTEAFF. The CDR3 DNA follows: TGCAGACACCCTTCGAACACTGAAGCTTTCTTT.

V and J are TRBV18 and TRBJ2-3; D might be TRBD2 (6 bases). Germline V gene sequence: CDR1 KGHSH, CDR2 LQKENI. The CDR3 length is 16 residues. V was shortened by 6 bases and J by 1 base, with 17 bases between the two germline ends. CDR3 nucleotide sequence: TGTGCCAGCTCGTCGGGACTTTGGGGGGGCACAGATACGCAGTATTTT. Encoded protein: CASSSGLWGGTDTQYF.

This rearrangement joins TRBV28 to TRBJ2-1, with 9 bases lining up with TRBD2. CDR3 size: 17 residues. V lost 3 bases to trimming and J lost 4 bases; unmatched junction nucleotides: 10. The germline CDR1 and CDR2 sequences are MDHEN and SYDVKM. CDR3 protein: CASSFGLAGSIYNEQFF. The CDR3 region has the DNA TGTGCCAGCAGTTTCGGCCTAGCGGGGTCCATATACAATGAGCAGTTCTTC.

This chain uses TRBV10-3 with TRBJ1-1; 9 bases agree with TRBD1. V was clipped by 7 bases and J by 0 bases; unmatched bases: 6. The length of the CDR3 is 15 residues. The germline gives CDR1 ENHRY, CDR2 SYGVKD. CDR3 loop: CAITQDRGLNTEAFF. CDR3 DNA: TGTGCCATCACCCAGGACAGGGGCTTGAACACTGAAGCTTTCTTT.

The V and J genes are TRBV5-8 and TRBJ2-7; 7 bases are a match to TRBD2. The CDR3 covers 13 residues. V shed 1 base and J 12 bases; nucleotides not matched to a gene: 10. Germline V gene lookup returns CDR1 SGHTS and CDR2 YDEGEE. CDR3 residues: CASSLFVESGVYF. The CDR3 DNA reads TGTGCCAGCAGCTTGTTCGTAGAGAGCGGGGTGTACTTC. The complete variable domain, with remaining parts taken from reference TRBV5-8 and TRBJ2-7, reads EAGVTQSPTHLIKTRGQQATLRCSPISGHTSVYWYQQALGLGLQFLLWYDEGEERNRGNFPPRFSGRQFPNYSSELNVNALELEDSALYLCASSLFVESGVYFGPGTRLTVT.

This clone showed up just a few times. The rearrangement joins TRBV18 to TRBJ2-3, with D tentatively TRBD1 (6 bases). CDR1 is KGHSH and CDR2 is LQKENI in the germline V gene. V was trimmed by 8 bases and J by 2 bases, leaving 17 bases between them. This CDR3 is built from 15 residues. The chain's CDR3 is CASRPTGLVTDTQYF. DNA for the CDR3: TGTGCCAGCCGACCTACAGGGTTGGTCACAGATACGCAGTATTTT. Complete variable domain (other parts from reference TRBV18 and TRBJ2-3): NAGVMQNPRHLVRRRGQEARLRCSPMKGHSHVYWYRQLPEEGLKFMVYLQKENIIDESGMPKERFSAEFPKEGPSILRIQQVVRGDSAAYFCASRPTGLVTDTQYFGPGTRLTVL.

This sequence joins TRBV4-1 and TRBJ1-4; 7 bases align to TRBD1. This CDR3 is built from 15 residues. Germline V lookup: CDR1 MGHRA, CDR2 YSYEKL. With V trimmed by 6 bases and J by 4 bases, 8 bases remained unmatched. CDR3 amino acids: CASRLWDSLNEKLFF. As DNA, the CDR3 is TGCGCCAGCAGGCTCTGGGACAGCCTTAATGAAAAACTGTTTTTT.

The V call is TRBV27, the J call TRBJ1-2; 8 bases agree with TRBD1. This CDR3 is built from 14 residues. Germline CDR1 and CDR2: MNHEY and SMNVEV (reference sequence). V was clipped by 4 bases and J by 8 bases; unmatched bases: 9. CDR3 sequence: CASSWAGGAGGYTF. Written as DNA, the CDR3 is TGTGCCAGCAGTTGGGCAGGGGGCGCGGGGGGCTACACCTTC.

CDR3 bases: TGTGCCAGCAGCGTAGAGGGGGGGACTAACTATGGCTACACCTTC. Encoded protein: CASSVEGGTNYGYTF. The gene calls are TRBV9 and TRBJ1-2, with a weak D call TRBD1 (6 bases). Germline V CDR1 and CDR2: SGDLS, YYNGEE. Trimming left V 0 bases short and J 0 bases short, with 9 bases between. CDR3 length: 15 amino acids.

This clone was seen a single time. J is TRBJ1-6 and V is TRBV9; TRBD1 aligns across 9 bases. CDR3 length: 13 amino acids. J was trimmed by 8 bases and V by 4 bases; bases with no gene match: 1. Germline V gene sequence: CDR1 SGDLS, CDR2 YYNGEE. The CDR3 spells CASSRQGDSPLHF. CDR3 DNA sequence: TGTGCCAGCAGCCGACAGGGGGATTCACCCCTCCACTTT.

The chain recombines TRBV6-6 with TRBJ2-1; weak D call: TRBD2 (6 bases). CDR3 size: 13 residues. V was pared by 5 bases and J by 2 bases, with 7 bases between. CDR1 is MNHNY, CDR2 SVGAGI, per germline (reference sequence). CDR3 region: CASSRGTYNEQFF. As DNA, the CDR3 is TGTGCCAGCAGTCGCGGGACCTACAATGAGCAGTTCTTC.

V usage is TRBV4-1 and J usage is TRBJ1-4, with 7 nucleotides matching TRBD1. Trimming took 4 bases from V and 5 from J; bases not matched to a gene: 4. The germline V gene has CDR1 MGHRA and CDR2 YSYEKL. The CDR3 sequence is 14 residues long. CDR3 sequence reads: CASSRTGVNEKLFF. CDR3 DNA sequence: TGCGCCAGCAGCCGGACAGGAGTCAATGAAAAACTGTTTTTT.

This chain uses TRBV2 with TRBJ2-5; 8 bases agree with TRBD2. The CDR3 runs 14 residues. Looked up from germline, CDR1 is SNHLY and CDR2 is FYNNEI. Losses at the gene ends were 4 bases for V and 4 bases for J; bases not matched to a gene: 5. This CDR3 is CASSGTAGGETQYF. The DNA of the CDR3 is TGTGCCAGCAGTGGGACGGCGGGGGGAGAGACCCAGTACTTC.

V usage is TRBV7-9 and J usage is TRBJ2-1, with D possibly matching TRBD1 (6 bases). Trimming took off 5 bases at V and 5 bases at J, with 19 bases between the two ends. Per germline, CDR1 SEHNR and CDR2 FQNEAQ (reference sequence). The length of the CDR3 is 16 residues. The DNA of the CDR3 is TGTGCCAGCAGCCCCCGCCCCAGACAGGTCAACAATGAGCAGTTCTTC. As protein: CASSPRPRQVNNEQFF.